This T cell receptor (beta chain) was profiled in a study of early T cells in non-severe SARS-CoV-2 infection. The TCR library protocol was used to attach unique molecular identifiers. These identifiers were attached to individual cDNA molecules. Each CDR3 protein gets one entry after TCRdb re-called the 5' RACE reads with MiXCR. The data hold around 40,000 distinct CDR3 sequences, with approximately 6.1% observed a single time. Germline CDR1 and CDR2: SGHDT and YYEEEE. This CDR3 region has 15 residues. V was pared by 4 bases and J by 6 bases, with 18 bases between. This clonotype has at least ten counts.

The chain employs TRBV5-6 and TRBJ2-3; D might be TRBD1 or TRBD2, each matching 6 bases. The TCR originated in an adult who was a healthcare worker with PCR-confirmed SARS-CoV-2 infection or an uninfected control (not recorded which). The sequenced sample consisted of whole blood. The CDR3: CASSAGTPAFDTQYF. In DNA, the CDR3 is TGTGCCAGCAGCGCGGGGACACCGGCTTTTGATACGCAGTATTTT.